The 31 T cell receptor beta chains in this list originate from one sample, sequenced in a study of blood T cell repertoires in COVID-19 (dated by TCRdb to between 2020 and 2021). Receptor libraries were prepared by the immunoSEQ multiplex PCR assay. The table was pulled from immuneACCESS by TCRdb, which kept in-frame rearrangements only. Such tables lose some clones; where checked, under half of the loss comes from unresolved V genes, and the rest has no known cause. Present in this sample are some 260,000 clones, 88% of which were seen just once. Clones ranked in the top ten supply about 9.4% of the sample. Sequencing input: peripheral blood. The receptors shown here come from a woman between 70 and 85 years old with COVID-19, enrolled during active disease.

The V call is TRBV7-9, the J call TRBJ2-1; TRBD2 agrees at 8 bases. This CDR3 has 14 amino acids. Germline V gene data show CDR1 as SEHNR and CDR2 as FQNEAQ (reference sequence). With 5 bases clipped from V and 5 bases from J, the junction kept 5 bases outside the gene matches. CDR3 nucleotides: TGTGCCAGCAGCCGGACTAGCTTAAACAATGAGCAGTTCTTC. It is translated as CASSRTSLNNEQFF.

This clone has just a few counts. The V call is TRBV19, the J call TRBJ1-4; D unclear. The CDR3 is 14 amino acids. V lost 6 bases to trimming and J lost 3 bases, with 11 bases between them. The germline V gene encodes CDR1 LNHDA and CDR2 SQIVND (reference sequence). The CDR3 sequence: CASSPGIANEKLFF. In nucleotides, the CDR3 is TGTGCCAGTAGCCCGGGGATAGCTAATGAAAAACTGTTTTTT.

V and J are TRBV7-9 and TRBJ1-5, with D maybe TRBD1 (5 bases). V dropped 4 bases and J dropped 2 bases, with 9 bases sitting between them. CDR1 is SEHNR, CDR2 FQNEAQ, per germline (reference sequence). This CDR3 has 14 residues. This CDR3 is CASSWQGGNQPQHF. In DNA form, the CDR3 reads TGTGCCAGCAGCTGGCAGGGTGGCAATCAGCCCCAGCATTTT.

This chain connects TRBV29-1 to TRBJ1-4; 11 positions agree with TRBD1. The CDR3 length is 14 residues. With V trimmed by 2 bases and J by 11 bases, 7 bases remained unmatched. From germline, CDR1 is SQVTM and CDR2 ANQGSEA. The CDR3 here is CSVEPGQGADKLFF. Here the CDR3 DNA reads TGCAGCGTTGAACCTGGACAGGGGGCGGATAAACTGTTTTTT.

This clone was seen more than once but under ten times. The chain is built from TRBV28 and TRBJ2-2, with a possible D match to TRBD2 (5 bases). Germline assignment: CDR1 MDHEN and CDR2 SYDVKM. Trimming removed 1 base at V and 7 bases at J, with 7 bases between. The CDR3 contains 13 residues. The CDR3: CASSLSAGGELFF. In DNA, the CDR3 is TGTGCCAGCAGTTTATCTGCGGGCGGGGAGCTGTTTTTT.

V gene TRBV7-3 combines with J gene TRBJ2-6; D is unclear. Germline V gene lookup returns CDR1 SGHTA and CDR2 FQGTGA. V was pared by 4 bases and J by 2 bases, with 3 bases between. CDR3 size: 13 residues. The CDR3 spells CASSSPGANVLTF. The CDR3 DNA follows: TGTGCCAGCAGCTCTCCTGGGGCCAACGTCCTGACTTTC. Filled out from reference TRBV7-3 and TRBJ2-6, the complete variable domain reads GAGVSQTPSNKVTEKGKYVELRCDPISGHTALYWYRQSLGQGPEFLIYFQGTGAADDSGLPNDRFFAVRPEGSVSTLKIQRTERGDSAVYLCASSSPGANVLTFGAGSRLTVL.

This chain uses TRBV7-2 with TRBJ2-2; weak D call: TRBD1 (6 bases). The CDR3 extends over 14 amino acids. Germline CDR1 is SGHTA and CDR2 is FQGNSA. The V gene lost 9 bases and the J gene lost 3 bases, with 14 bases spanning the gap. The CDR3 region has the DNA TGTGCCAGTTCAGGGGTGGGGGACACCGGGGAGCTGTTTTTT. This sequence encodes CASSGVGDTGELFF.

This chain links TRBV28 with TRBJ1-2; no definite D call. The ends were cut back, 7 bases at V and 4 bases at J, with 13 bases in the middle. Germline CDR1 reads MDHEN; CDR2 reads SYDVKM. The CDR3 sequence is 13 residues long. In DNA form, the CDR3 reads TGTGCCAGCACCTCGGGAGGCACCTATGGCTACACCTTC. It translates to CASTSGGTYGYTF.

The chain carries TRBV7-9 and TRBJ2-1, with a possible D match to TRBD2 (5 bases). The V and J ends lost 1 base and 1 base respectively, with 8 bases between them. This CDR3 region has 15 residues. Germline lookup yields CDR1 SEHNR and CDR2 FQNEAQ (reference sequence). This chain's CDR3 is CASSLGLASYNEQFF. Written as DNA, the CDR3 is TGTGCCAGCAGCTTAGGGCTAGCTTCCTACAATGAGCAGTTCTTC. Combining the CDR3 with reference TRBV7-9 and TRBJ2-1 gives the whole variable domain DTGVSQNPRHKITKRGQNVTFRCDPISEHNRLYWYRQTLGQGPEFLTYFQNEAQLEKSRLLSDRFSAERPKGSFSTLEIQRTEQGDSAMYLCASSLGLASYNEQFFGPGTRLTVL.

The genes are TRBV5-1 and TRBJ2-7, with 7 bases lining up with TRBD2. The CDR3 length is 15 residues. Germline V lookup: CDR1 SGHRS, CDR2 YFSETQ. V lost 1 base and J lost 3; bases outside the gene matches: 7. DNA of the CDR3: TGCGCCAGCAGCTTGAGGCCGGGAGGTAACTACGAGCAGTACTTC. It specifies CASSLRPGGNYEQYF.

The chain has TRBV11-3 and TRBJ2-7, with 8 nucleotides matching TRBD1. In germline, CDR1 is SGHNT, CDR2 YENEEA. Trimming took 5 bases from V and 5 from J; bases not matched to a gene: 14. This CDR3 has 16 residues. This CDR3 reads CASSQGGRGLWDEQYF. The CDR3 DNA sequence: TGTGCCAGCAGCCAAGGGGGCAGGGGGCTTTGGGACGAGCAGTACTTC.

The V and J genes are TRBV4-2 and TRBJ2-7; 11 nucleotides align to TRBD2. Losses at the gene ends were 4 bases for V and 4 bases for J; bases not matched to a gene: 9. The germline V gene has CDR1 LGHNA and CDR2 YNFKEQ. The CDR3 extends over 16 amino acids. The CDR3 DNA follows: TGTGCCAGCAGCCCAGAACTAGCGGGAGCCCAATACGAGCAGTACTTC. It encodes CASSPELAGAQYEQYF.

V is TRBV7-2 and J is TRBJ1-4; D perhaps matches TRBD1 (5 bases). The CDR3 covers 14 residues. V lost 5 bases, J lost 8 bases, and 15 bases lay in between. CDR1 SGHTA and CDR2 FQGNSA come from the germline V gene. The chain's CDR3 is CASSLRSGEEKLFF. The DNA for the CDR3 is TGTGCCAGCAGCCTACGGTCGGGGGAGGAAAAACTGTTTTTT.

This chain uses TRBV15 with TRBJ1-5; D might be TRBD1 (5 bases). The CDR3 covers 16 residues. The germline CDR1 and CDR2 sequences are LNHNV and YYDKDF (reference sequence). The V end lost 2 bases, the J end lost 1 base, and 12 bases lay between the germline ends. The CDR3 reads CATSRTEGASNQPQHF. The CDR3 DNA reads TGTGCCACCAGCAGAACGGAAGGGGCGAGCAATCAGCCCCAGCATTTT.

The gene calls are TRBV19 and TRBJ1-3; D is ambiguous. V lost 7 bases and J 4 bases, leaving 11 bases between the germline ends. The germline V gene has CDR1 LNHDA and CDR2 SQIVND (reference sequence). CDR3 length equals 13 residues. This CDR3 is CASTHAGGNTIYF. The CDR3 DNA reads TGTGCCAGTACCCATGCGGGCGGAAACACCATATATTTT.

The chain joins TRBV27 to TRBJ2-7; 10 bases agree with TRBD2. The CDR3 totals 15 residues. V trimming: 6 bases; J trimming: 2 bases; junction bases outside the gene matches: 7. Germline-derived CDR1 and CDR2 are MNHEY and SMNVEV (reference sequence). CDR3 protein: CASSTRTSGTYEQYF. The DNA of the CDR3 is TGTGCCAGCAGCACCCGGACTAGCGGCACCTACGAGCAGTACTTC.

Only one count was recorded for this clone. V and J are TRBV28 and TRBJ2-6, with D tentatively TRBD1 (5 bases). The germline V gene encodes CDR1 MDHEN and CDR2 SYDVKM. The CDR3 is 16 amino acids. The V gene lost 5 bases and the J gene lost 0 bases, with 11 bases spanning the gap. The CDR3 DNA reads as TGTGCCAGCAGTACCCAGGGCAGCTCTGGGGCCAACGTCCTGACTTTC. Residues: CASSTQGSSGANVLTF.

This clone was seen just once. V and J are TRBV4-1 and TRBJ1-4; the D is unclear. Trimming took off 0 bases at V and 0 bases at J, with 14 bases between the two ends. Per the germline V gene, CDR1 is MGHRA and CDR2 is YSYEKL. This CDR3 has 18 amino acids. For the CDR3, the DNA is TGCGCCAGCAGCCAAGATCATATGAGGGATGCAACTAATGAAAAACTGTTTTTT. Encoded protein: CASSQDHMRDATNEKLFF.

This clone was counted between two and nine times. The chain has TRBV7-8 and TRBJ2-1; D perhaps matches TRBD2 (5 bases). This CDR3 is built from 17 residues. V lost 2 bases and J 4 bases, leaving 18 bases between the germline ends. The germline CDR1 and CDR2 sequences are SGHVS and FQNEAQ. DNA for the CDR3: TGTGCCAGCAGCTTATGGCGGGCCATAAGCCTTTACAATGAGCAGTTCTTC. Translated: CASSLWRAISLYNEQFF.

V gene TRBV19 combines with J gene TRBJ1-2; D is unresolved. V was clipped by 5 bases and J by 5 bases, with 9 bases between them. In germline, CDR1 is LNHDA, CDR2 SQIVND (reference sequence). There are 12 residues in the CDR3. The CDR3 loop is CASSAVRYGYTF. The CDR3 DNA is TGTGCCAGTAGTGCAGTCCGATATGGCTACACCTTC. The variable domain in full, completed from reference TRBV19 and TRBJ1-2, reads DGGITQSPKYLFRKEGQNVTLSCEQNLNHDAMYWYRQDPGQGLRLIYYSQIVNDFQKGDIAEGYSVSREKKESFPLTVTSAQKNPTAFYLCASSAVRYGYTFGSGTRLTVV.

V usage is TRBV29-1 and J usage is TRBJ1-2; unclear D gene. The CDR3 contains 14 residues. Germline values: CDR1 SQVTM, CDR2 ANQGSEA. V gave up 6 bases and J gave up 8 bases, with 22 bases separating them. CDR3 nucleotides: TGCAGCGTCATAAGGGAGAGCGAGTATGTAGGCTACACCTTC. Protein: CSVIRESEYVGYTF. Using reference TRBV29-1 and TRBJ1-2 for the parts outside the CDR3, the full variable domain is SAVISQKPSRDICQRGTSLTIQCQVDSQVTMMFWYRQQPGQSLTLIATANQGSEATYESGFVIDKFPISRPNLTFSTLTVSNMSPEDSSIYLCSVIRESEYVGYTFGSGTRLTVV.

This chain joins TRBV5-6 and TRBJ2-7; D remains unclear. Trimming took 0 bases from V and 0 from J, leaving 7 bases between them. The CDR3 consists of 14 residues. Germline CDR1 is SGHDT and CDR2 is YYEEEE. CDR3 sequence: CASSLGVPSYEQYF. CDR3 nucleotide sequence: TGTGCCAGCAGCTTGGGAGTGCCCTCCTACGAGCAGTACTTC.

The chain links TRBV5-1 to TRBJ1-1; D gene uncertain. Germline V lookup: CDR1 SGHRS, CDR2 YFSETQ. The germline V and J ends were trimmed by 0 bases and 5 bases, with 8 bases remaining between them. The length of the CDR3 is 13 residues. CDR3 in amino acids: CASSLERETEAFF. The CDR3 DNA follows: TGCGCCAGCAGCTTGGAGAGGGAGACTGAAGCTTTCTTT.

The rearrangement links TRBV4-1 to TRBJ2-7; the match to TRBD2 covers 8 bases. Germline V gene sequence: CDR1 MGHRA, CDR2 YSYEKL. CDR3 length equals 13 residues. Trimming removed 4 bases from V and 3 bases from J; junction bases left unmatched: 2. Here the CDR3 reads CASSRGLVYEQYF. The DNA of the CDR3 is TGCGCCAGCAGCCGGGGACTAGTCTACGAGCAGTACTTC.

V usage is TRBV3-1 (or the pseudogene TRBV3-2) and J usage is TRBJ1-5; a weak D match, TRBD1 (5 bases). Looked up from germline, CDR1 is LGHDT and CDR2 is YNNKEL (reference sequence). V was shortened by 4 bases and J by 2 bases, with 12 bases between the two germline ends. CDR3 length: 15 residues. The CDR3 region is CASSLDSRGNQPQHF. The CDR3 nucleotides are TGTGCCAGCAGCCTCGACAGTCGGGGCAATCAGCCCCAGCATTTT.

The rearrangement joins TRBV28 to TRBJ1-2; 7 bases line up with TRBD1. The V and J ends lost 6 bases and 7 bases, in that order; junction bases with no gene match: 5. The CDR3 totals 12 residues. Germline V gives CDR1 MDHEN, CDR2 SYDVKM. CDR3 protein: CASSQGVGGYTF. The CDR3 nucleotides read TGTGCCAGCAGCCAGGGGGTAGGTGGCTACACCTTC.

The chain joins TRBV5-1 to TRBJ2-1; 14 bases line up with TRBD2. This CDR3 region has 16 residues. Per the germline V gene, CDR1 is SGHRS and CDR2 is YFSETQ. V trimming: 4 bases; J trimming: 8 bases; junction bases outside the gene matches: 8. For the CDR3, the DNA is TGCGCCAGCAGCCCTCCCGGGACTAGCGGGAGTCATGAGCAGTTCTTC. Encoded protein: CASSPPGTSGSHEQFF.

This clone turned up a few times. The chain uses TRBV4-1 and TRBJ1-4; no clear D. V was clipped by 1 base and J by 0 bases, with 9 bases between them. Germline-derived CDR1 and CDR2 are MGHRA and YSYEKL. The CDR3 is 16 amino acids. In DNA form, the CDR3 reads TGCGCCAGCAGCCAAGTAAGAGATGCAACTAATGAAAAACTGTTTTTT. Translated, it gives CASSQVRDATNEKLFF.

CDR3 sequence (DNA): TGTGCCAGCAGCTCACCACTAGCGGGGATTAACAATGAGCAGTTCTTC. Translation: CASSSPLAGINNEQFF. The gene calls are TRBV7-2 and TRBJ2-1, with 10 bases identical to TRBD2. With V trimmed by 4 bases and J by 5 bases, 8 bases remained unmatched. Germline assignment: CDR1 SGHTA and CDR2 FQGNSA. The CDR3 is 16 amino acids.

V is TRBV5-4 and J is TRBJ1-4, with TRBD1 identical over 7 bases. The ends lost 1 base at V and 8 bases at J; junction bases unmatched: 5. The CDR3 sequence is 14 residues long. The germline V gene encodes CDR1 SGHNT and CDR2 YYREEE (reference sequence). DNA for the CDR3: TGTGCCAGCAGCTTGAAGGGGGCGAAGGAAAAACTGTTTTTT. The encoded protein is CASSLKGAKEKLFF.

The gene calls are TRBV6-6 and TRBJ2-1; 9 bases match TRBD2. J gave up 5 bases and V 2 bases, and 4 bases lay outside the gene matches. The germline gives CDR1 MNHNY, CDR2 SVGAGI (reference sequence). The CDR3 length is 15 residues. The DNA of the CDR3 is TGTGCCAGCAGTTACGGCGGGAGGGTGAACAATGAGCAGTTCTTC. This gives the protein CASSYGGRVNNEQFF.